The rows below give T cell receptor beta chains drawn from one sample of a study of T cells in Graves' hyperthyroidism and ophthalmopathy. MiXCR, run by TCRdb on the multiplex PCR reads, gives a single entry per CDR3 protein. The sample holds 500,000 to 650,000 distinct CDR3 sequences, just under 20% seen once. The sequenced material came from blood. The receptors here all came from a man in his forties with Graves' ophthalmopathy. Both conserved end residues are trimmed from each CDR3. The D gene is left open where the match is weak.

CDR3aa: ASSPGLAGGPTDTQY; j_gene: TRBJ2-3; v_gene: TRBV5-1; d_gene: TRBD2
CDR3aa: ASSLIPPPPPRGYT; j_gene: TRBJ1-2; v_gene: TRBV12-3/TRBV12-4; d_gene: .
CDR3aa: ACTLDSHNQPQH; j_gene: TRBJ1-5; v_gene: TRBV30; d_gene: .
CDR3aa: ASNEQGGRLMNTEAF; j_gene: TRBJ1-1; v_gene: TRBV5-1; d_gene: TRBD1
CDR3aa: ASSWWRDRSYNEQF; j_gene: TRBJ2-1; v_gene: TRBV5-1; d_gene: .
CDR3aa: ASSADRADYGYT; j_gene: TRBJ1-2; v_gene: TRBV5-1; d_gene: TRBD1
CDR3aa: ASTFSGGLGLLDPTDTQY; j_gene: TRBJ2-3; v_gene: TRBV6-1; d_gene: TRBD2
CDR3aa: ASSRGDNYGYT; j_gene: TRBJ1-2; v_gene: TRBV3-1; d_gene: .
CDR3aa: ASSPLTSGRGNEQF; j_gene: TRBJ2-1; v_gene: TRBV14; d_gene: TRBD2
CDR3aa: ASSRDTNNEQF; j_gene: TRBJ2-1; v_gene: TRBV6-2/TRBV6-3; d_gene: .
CDR3aa: ASSQSYNEQF; j_gene: TRBJ2-1; v_gene: TRBV4-1; d_gene: .
CDR3aa: SAREGGTGDREQY; j_gene: TRBJ2-7; v_gene: TRBV20-1; d_gene: .
CDR3aa: ASSPRQQAGNSPLH; j_gene: TRBJ1-6; v_gene: TRBV18; d_gene: .
CDR3aa: ASLGVAGTGELF; j_gene: TRBJ2-2; v_gene: TRBV2; d_gene: TRBD2
CDR3aa: ASSFGTSGIPYEQY; j_gene: TRBJ2-7; v_gene: TRBV7-2; d_gene: TRBD2
CDR3aa: ASSLYGRPTDTQY; j_gene: TRBJ2-3; v_gene: TRBV7-3; d_gene: .
CDR3aa: ASSPLGEVGTEAF; j_gene: TRBJ1-1; v_gene: TRBV19; d_gene: .
CDR3aa: ASRGGGEQPQH; j_gene: TRBJ1-5; v_gene: TRBV19; d_gene: .
CDR3aa: ASTSLGVPSGGINTGELF; j_gene: TRBJ2-2; v_gene: TRBV12-3/TRBV12-4; d_gene: TRBD2
CDR3aa: SAREARGETQY; j_gene: TRBJ2-5; v_gene: TRBV20-1; d_gene: .
CDR3aa: ASSPVGVNTGELF; j_gene: TRBJ2-2; v_gene: TRBV7-3; d_gene: .
CDR3aa: ASSAPGHPSYEQY; j_gene: TRBJ2-7; v_gene: TRBV6-1; d_gene: .
CDR3aa: ASSRGQGLGGYEQY; j_gene: TRBJ2-7; v_gene: TRBV14; d_gene: TRBD1
CDR3aa: ASRLQEGGNTIY; j_gene: TRBJ1-3; v_gene: TRBV28; d_gene: .
CDR3aa: ASRGTDMNTEAF; j_gene: TRBJ1-1; v_gene: TRBV7-9; d_gene: .
CDR3aa: ASSREGAAKNIQY; j_gene: TRBJ2-4; v_gene: TRBV11-2; d_gene: .
CDR3aa: ASSLAPVNEQF; j_gene: TRBJ2-1; v_gene: TRBV5-1; d_gene: .
CDR3aa: ASRPGTGGIRREQY; j_gene: TRBJ2-7; v_gene: TRBV6-1; d_gene: TRBD1
CDR3aa: ASSQLQGNYGYT; j_gene: TRBJ1-2; v_gene: TRBV3-1; d_gene: TRBD1
CDR3aa: ASSPGVAGLYEQY; j_gene: TRBJ2-7; v_gene: TRBV3-1; d_gene: TRBD2
CDR3aa: ASQDLSYNEQF; j_gene: TRBJ2-1; v_gene: TRBV19; d_gene: .
CDR3aa: ASSVGWTAGTQY; j_gene: TRBJ2-5; v_gene: TRBV9; d_gene: .
CDR3aa: ASSEDRTVPYEQY; j_gene: TRBJ2-7; v_gene: TRBV6-1; d_gene: .
CDR3aa: ASSEGQGAGGYT; j_gene: TRBJ1-2; v_gene: TRBV5-1; d_gene: TRBD1
CDR3aa: ASSLGGGLSTDTQY; j_gene: TRBJ2-3; v_gene: TRBV5-6; d_gene: .
CDR3aa: SARGAANTEAF; j_gene: TRBJ1-1; v_gene: TRBV20-1; d_gene: .
CDR3aa: ASSPHGGAGYTGELF; j_gene: TRBJ2-2; v_gene: TRBV9; d_gene: TRBD2
CDR3aa: ASSSTVGGDYEQY; j_gene: TRBJ2-7; v_gene: TRBV28; d_gene: .
CDR3aa: AWSQGMNTEAF; j_gene: TRBJ1-1; v_gene: TRBV30; d_gene: .
CDR3aa: ASSPSTGTAYGYT; j_gene: TRBJ1-2; v_gene: TRBV6-1; d_gene: .
CDR3aa: ASTNRQFYEQY; j_gene: TRBJ2-7; v_gene: TRBV2; d_gene: .
CDR3aa: ASNPGQSNSPLH; j_gene: TRBJ1-6; v_gene: TRBV12-3/TRBV12-4; d_gene: .
CDR3aa: ATSEPGPSQPQH; j_gene: TRBJ1-5; v_gene: TRBV24-1; d_gene: .
CDR3aa: ASSQRGGARGNTIY; j_gene: TRBJ1-3; v_gene: TRBV27; d_gene: .
CDR3aa: ASSRTGNEKLF; j_gene: TRBJ1-4; v_gene: TRBV12-3/TRBV12-4; d_gene: TRBD1
CDR3aa: SVEGTGGNIQY; j_gene: TRBJ2-4; v_gene: TRBV29-1; d_gene: TRBD1
CDR3aa: ASSHPGTAELNEQF; j_gene: TRBJ2-1; v_gene: TRBV7-9; d_gene: .
CDR3aa: SARPRTLKETQY; j_gene: TRBJ2-5; v_gene: TRBV20-1; d_gene: .
CDR3aa: ATSRGWAASTDTQY; j_gene: TRBJ2-3; v_gene: TRBV15; d_gene: .
CDR3aa: SAENRDTGELF; j_gene: TRBJ2-2; v_gene: TRBV20-1; d_gene: .
CDR3aa: ASSVGTRGREQY; j_gene: TRBJ2-7; v_gene: TRBV2; d_gene: .
CDR3aa: ASSSPGRSYGYT; j_gene: TRBJ1-2; v_gene: TRBV7-9; d_gene: .
CDR3aa: ASSFAGDTYEQY; j_gene: TRBJ2-7; v_gene: TRBV27; d_gene: .
CDR3aa: SVEEGITEAF; j_gene: TRBJ1-1; v_gene: TRBV29-1; d_gene: .